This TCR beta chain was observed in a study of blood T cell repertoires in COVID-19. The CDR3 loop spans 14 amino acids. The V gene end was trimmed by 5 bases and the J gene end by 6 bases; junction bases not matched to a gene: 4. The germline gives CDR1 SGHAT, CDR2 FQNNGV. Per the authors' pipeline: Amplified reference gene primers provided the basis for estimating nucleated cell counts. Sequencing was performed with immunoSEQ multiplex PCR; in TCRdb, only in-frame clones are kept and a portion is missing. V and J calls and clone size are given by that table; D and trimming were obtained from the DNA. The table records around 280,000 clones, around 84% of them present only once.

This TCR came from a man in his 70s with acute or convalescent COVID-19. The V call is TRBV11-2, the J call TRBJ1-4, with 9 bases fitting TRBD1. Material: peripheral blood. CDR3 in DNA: TGTGCCAGCAGCCGCGGGACAGGGTATGAAAAACTGTTTTTT. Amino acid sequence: CASSRGTGYEKLFF.